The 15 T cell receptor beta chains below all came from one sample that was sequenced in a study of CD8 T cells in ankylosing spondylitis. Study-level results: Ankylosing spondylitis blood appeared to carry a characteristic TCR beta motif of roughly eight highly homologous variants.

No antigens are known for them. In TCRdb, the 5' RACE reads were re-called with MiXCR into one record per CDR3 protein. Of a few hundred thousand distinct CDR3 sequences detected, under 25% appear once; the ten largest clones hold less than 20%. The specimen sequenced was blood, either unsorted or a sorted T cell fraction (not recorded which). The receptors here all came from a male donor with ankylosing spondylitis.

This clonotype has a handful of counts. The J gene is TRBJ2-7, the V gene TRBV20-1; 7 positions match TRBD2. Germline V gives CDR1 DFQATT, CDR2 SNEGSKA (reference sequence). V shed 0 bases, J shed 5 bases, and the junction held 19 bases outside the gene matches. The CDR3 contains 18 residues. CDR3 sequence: CSARDVPGTIIGGHEQYF. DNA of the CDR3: TGCAGTGCTAGAGATGTACCCGGGACTATTATAGGTGGGCACGAGCAGTACTTC.

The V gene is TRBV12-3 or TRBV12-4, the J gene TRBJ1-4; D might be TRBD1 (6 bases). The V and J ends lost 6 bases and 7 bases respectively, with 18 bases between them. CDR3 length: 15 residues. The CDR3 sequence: CASSRRTAQSEKLFF. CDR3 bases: TGTGCCAGCAGCCGCAGGACAGCCCAGAGTGAAAAACTGTTTTTT.

The CDR3 DNA sequence: TGCAGTGCTAGAGCCGGGACAGGGGGTTCCGATACGCAGTATTTT. Translated: CSARAGTGGSDTQYF. The chain carries TRBV20-1 and TRBJ2-3; 11 positions agree with TRBD1. Trimming at V came to 1 base and at J to 6 bases, leaving 6 bases not matched to a gene. In germline, CDR1 is DFQATT, CDR2 SNEGSKA (reference sequence). This CDR3 region has 15 residues.

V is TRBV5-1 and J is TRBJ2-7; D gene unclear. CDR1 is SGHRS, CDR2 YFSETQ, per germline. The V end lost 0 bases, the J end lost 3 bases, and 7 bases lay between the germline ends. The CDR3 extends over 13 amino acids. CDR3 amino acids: CASSLDPDYEQYF. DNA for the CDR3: TGCGCCAGCAGCTTGGACCCGGACTACGAGCAGTACTTC.

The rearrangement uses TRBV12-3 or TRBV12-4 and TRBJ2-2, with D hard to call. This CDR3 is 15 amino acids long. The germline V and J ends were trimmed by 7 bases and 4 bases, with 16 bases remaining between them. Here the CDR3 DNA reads TGTGCCAGCACCAGACCCTCGATCGGCACCGGGGAGCTGTTTTTT. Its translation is CASTRPSIGTGELFF.

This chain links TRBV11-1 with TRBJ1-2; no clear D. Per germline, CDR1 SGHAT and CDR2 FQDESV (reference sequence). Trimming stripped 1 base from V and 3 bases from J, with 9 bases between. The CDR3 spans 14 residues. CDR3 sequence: CASSLDATDYGYTF. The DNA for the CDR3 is TGTGCCAGCAGCTTAGATGCCACAGACTATGGCTACACCTTC. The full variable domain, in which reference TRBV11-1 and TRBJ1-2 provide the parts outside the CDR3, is EAEVAQSPRYKITEKSQAVAFWCDPISGHATLYWYRQILGQGPELLVQFQDESVVDDSQLPKDRFSAERLKGVDSTLKIQPAELGDSAMYLCASSLDATDYGYTFGSGTRLTVV.

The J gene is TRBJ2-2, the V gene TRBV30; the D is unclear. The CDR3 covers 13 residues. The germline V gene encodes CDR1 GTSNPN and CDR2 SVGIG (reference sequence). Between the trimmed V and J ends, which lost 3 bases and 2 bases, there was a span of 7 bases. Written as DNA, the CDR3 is TGTGCCTGGAGCCGGCAAAACACCGGGGAGCTGTTTTTT. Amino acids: CAWSRQNTGELFF.

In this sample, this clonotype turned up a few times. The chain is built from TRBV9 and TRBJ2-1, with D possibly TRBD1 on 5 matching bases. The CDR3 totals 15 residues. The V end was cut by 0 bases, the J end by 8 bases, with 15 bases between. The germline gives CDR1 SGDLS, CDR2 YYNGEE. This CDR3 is CASSVEQDARDEQFF. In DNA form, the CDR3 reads TGTGCCAGCAGCGTAGAACAGGACGCTCGGGATGAGCAGTTCTTC.

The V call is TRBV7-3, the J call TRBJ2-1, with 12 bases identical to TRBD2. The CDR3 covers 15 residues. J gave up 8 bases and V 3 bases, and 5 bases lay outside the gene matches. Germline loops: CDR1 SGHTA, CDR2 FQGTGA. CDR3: CASSFASGRADEQFF. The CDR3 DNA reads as TGTGCCAGCAGCTTTGCTAGCGGGAGGGCGGATGAGCAGTTCTTC. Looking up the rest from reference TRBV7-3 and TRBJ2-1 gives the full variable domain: GAGVSQTPSNKVTEKGKYVELRCDPISGHTALYWYRQSLGQGPEFLIYFQGTGAADDSGLPNDRFFAVRPEGSVSTLKIQRTERGDSAVYLCASSFASGRADEQFFGPGTRLTVL.

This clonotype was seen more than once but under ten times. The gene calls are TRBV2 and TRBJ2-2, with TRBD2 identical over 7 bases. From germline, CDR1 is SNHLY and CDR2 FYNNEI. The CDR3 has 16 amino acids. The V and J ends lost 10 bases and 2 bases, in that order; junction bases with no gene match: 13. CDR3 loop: CATKTYLAVNTGELFF. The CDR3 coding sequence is TGTGCCACCAAGACGTATCTAGCGGTAAACACCGGGGAGCTGTTTTTT.

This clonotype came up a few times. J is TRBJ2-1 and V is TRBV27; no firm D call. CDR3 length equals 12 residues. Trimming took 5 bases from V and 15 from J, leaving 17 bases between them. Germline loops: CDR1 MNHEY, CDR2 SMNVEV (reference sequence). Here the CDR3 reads CASSPHRPGRFF. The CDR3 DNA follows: TGTGCCAGCAGTCCCCACCGTCCCGGTCGGTTCTTC.

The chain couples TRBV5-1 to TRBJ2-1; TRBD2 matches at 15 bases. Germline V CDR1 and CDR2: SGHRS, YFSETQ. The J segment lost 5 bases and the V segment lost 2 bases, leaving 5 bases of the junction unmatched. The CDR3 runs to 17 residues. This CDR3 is CASSLSGLAGGNNEQFF. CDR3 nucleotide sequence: TGCGCCAGCAGCTTATCGGGACTAGCGGGAGGTAACAATGAGCAGTTCTTC. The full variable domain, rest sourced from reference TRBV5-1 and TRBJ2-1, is KAGVTQTPRYLIKTRGQQVTLSCSPISGHRSVSWYQQTPGQGLQFLFEYFSETQRNKGNFPGRFSGRQFSNSRSEMNVSTLELGDSALYLCASSLSGLAGGNNEQFFGPGTRLTVL.

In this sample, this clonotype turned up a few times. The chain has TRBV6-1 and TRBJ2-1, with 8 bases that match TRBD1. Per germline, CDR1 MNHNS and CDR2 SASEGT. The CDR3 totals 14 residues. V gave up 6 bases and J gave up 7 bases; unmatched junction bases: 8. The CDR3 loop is CASRRRGPRNEQFF. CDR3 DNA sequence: TGTGCCAGCAGACGCAGGGGGCCAAGAAATGAGCAGTTCTTC.

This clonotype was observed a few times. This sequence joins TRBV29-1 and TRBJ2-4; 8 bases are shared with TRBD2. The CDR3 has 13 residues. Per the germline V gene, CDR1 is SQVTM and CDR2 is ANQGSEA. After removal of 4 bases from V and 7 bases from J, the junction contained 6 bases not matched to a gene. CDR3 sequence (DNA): TGCAGCGTTGGGGTCGGGGGGGAGAACATTCAGTACTTC. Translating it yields CSVGVGGENIQYF.

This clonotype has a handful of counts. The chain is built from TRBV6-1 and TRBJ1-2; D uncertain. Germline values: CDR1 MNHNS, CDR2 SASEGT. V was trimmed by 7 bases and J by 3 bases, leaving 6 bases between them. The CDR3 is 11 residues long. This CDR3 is CASMKDYGYTF. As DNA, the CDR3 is TGTGCCAGCATGAAGGACTATGGCTACACCTTC.